The subject of this entry is one T cell receptor (beta chain). The CDR3 consists of 15 residues. Trimming pared 4 bases from V and 4 bases from J, leaving 18 bases between. Germline CDR1 SGDLS, CDR2 YYNGEE. Profiled with immunoSEQ multiplex PCR; TCRdb holds only in-frame clones, not every one. This table holds 2 million to 2.5 million clones, 80% to 95% found once. This record belongs to a study of shared clonotypes between healthy human individuals. Study-level information: Donors consisted of a couple of women and three men between 18 and 49.

Those who donated, Caucasian adults without exception, all lived in Nashville, Tennessee. Negatively enriched CD4+ T cells were divided by CD45RA into naive and memory. The sequenced sample was naive CD4+ T cells from PBMCs. Subset reported: CD45RA+ positively selected. The rearrangement uses TRBV9 and TRBJ2-7; D is perhaps TRBD1 (6 bases). The receptor was derived from a man between 18 and 35 years old in good health. Some clones in this sample may be carry-over from other donors' samples. The CDR3 DNA reads as TGTGCCAGCAGCCCGAGACCCGGGACAAGTTACGAGCAGTACTTC. Its protein product is CASSPRPGTSYEQYF.